This T cell receptor beta chain was profiled in a study of blood T cells in healthy people across ages. Points from the study as a whole: The study lacked donor CMV status, which possibly confounded expanded clonotype changes. Since the PBMCs were unsorted, naive and antigen-experienced cells could not be conclusively compared.

The V and J ends lost 3 bases and 2 bases respectively, with 13 bases between them. The CDR3 is 14 residues long. Per germline, CDR1 DFQATT and CDR2 SNEGSKA (reference sequence). Per-sample yields of isolated PBMCs were at least 6 million. Per sample, at least 6 micrograms of total RNA were extracted. In its sample, this clonotype was seen a few times. Its antigen is not known. Using a J-beta primer mix together with a sample-barcoded 5' primer, a second PCR was run for roughly 7 to 12 cycles. From the 5' RACE reads, TCRdb called clonotypes with MiXCR, one entry per CDR3 protein. Of hundreds of thousands of distinct CDR3 sequences listed, roughly 44% were seen once; the top ten hold about 19%.

Sequencing was performed on blood. This sequence joins TRBV20-1 and TRBJ2-5; possible D gene TRBD1, 6 bases. The TCR sequence derives from a man between 60 and 70 years old in good health. CDR3 region: CSARVGALQETQYF. DNA of the CDR3: TGCAGTGCTAGGGTGGGGGCCTTACAAGAGACCCAGTACTTC.